This T cell receptor (beta chain) was obtained from a study of T cells after posttransplantation cyclophosphamide. This clone was recorded a few times. Assay: immunoSEQ multiplex PCR; the TCRdb copy retains only in-frame clones and omits some. In the table there are about 9,900 clones, 85% to 90% of which are singletons. Sampled 1 year posttransplant, controls received myeloablative marrow transplants, methotrexate and a calcineurin inhibitor. The clonotype was recovered from a male patient between 25 and 40 years old who received an allogeneic stem cell transplant from an unrelated donor, was CMV-positive, and had no GVHD. The graft donor may have contributed some T cells. This material consisted of PBMCs, taken after an allogeneic stem cell transplant with a calcineurin inhibitor and methotrexate.

The DNA of the CDR3 is TGCGCCAGCAGCTTGGCGGGGTTGGGGTCGCAGTATTTT. Its protein product is CASSLAGLGSQYF. This chain joins TRBV5-1 and TRBJ2-3; D is perhaps TRBD2 (5 bases). The CDR3 is 13 amino acids. V lost 0 bases, J lost 10 bases, and 12 bases lay in between. Looked up from germline, CDR1 is SGHRS and CDR2 is YFSETQ. Combining the CDR3 with reference TRBV5-1 and TRBJ2-3 gives the whole variable domain KAGVTQTPRYLIKTRGQQVTLSCSPISGHRSVSWYQQTPGQGLQFLFEYFSETQRNKGNFPGRFSGRQFSNSRSEMNVSTLELGDSALYLCASSLAGLGSQYFGPGTRLTVL.